This is a list of T cell receptor beta chains from one sample in a study of T cells after yellow fever vaccination. TCRdb used MiXCR to reprocess the 5' RACE reads, holding one entry per CDR3 protein. The repertoire includes fewer than 350,000 distinct CDR3 sequences, 8.7% of them detected once, and 18% sits in the top ten. The material sequenced was PBMCs, taken on the day of the first yellow fever vaccination. The receptor set was obtained from a man aged 18 to 30 who received the YFV17D yellow fever vaccine. CDR3s include the opening cysteine and the closing phenylalanine or tryptophan. Each record gives: D gene, clone size, V gene, J gene, CDR3 protein, CDR3 DNA. A D gene is named only where the DNA matches it firmly. Part of the rows lack a size; the others show once, few, many or a class for expanded clones.

D: TRBD1
size: NA
V: TRBV24-1
J: TRBJ2-5
CDR3: CATSDPTGTGAGETQYF
DNA: TGTGCCACCAGTGATCCAACAGGGACAGGGGCGGGAGAGACCCAGTACTTC

D: NA
size: many
V: TRBV7-3
J: TRBJ1-2
CDR3: CASSLMAGSGYTF
DNA: TGTGCCAGCAGCTTAATGGCGGGGAGCGGCTACACCTTC

D: TRBD1
size: many
V: TRBV25-1
J: TRBJ2-1
CDR3: CASSVSDRAYNEQFF
DNA: TGTGCCAGCAGTGTCTCTGACAGGGCCTACAATGAGCAGTTCTTC

D: TRBD1
size: few
V: TRBV2
J: TRBJ1-5
CDR3: CASSEQGVPNQPQHF
DNA: TGTGCCAGCAGTGAACAGGGGGTCCCCAATCAGCCCCAGCATTTT

D: NA
size: many
V: TRBV21-1
J: TRBJ2-4
CDR3: CASSKWGQAKNIQYF
DNA: TGTGCCAGCAGCAAATGGGGACAGGCCAAAAACATTCAGTACTTC

D: NA
size: many
V: TRBV5-1
J: TRBJ2-1
CDR3: CASSWGSNEQFF
DNA: TGCGCCAGCAGCTGGGGCTCTAATGAGCAGTTCTTC

D: NA
size: few
V: TRBV18
J: TRBJ2-5
CDR3: CASSPPGALETQYF
DNA: TGTGCCAGCTCACCACCCGGGGCGTTGGAGACCCAGTACTTC

D: TRBD1
size: few
V: TRBV5-1
J: TRBJ2-1
CDR3: CASSLVVTGNEQFF
DNA: TGCGCCAGCAGCTTGGTAGTGACAGGGAATGAGCAGTTCTTC

D: NA
size: NA
V: TRBV6-5
J: TRBJ1-4
CDR3: CASSYSGFNEKLFF
DNA: TGTGCCAGCAGTTACTCAGGGTTTAATGAAAAACTGTTTTTT

D: TRBD1
size: few
V: TRBV12-3/TRBV12-4
J: TRBJ1-5
CDR3: CASSSRQGASNQPQHF
DNA: TGTGCCAGCAGTTCCCGACAGGGGGCGAGCAATCAGCCCCAGCATTTT

D: TRBD1
size: many
V: TRBV5-1
J: TRBJ1-1
CDR3: CASSSGQGPPEAFF
DNA: TGCGCCAGCAGCTCGGGACAGGGTCCCCCTGAAGCTTTCTTT

D: TRBD1
size: many
V: TRBV29-1
J: TRBJ2-2
CDR3: CSARQGTLGELFF
DNA: TGCAGCGCCAGACAGGGGACCCTCGGGGAGCTGTTTTTT

D: NA
size: few
V: TRBV5-1
J: TRBJ1-6
CDR3: CASSLEAANSPLHF
DNA: TGCGCCAGCAGCTTGGAGGCAGCCAATTCACCCCTCCACTTT

D: TRBD1
size: few
V: TRBV18
J: TRBJ2-6
CDR3: CASSPRETGVGANVLTF
DNA: TGTGCCAGCTCACCGAGAGAGACAGGGGTCGGGGCCAACGTCCTGACTTTC

D: NA
size: NA
V: TRBV5-1
J: TRBJ2-2
CDR3: CASSLDPNGELFF
DNA: TGCGCCAGCAGCTTAGACCCGAACGGGGAGCTGTTTTTT

D: TRBD1
size: few
V: TRBV29-1
J: TRBJ2-1
CDR3: CSVEEEGQGYNEQFF
DNA: TGCAGCGTTGAAGAGGAGGGACAGGGGTACAATGAGCAGTTCTTC

D: NA
size: NA
V: TRBV7-3
J: TRBJ1-1
CDR3: CTSSPPKRQVLFF
DNA: TGTACCAGCAGCCCGCCCAAGAGACAAGTTTTGTTCTTT

D: NA
size: NA
V: TRBV7-8
J: TRBJ1-1
CDR3: CASSPEGWAEAFF
DNA: TGTGCCAGCAGCCCCGAAGGGTGGGCTGAAGCTTTCTTT

D: NA
size: NA
V: TRBV15
J: TRBJ1-2
CDR3: CATSTQGNYGYTF
DNA: TGTGCCACCAGCACACAGGGCAACTATGGCTACACCTTC

D: NA
size: NA
V: TRBV7-2
J: TRBJ1-4
CDR3: CASSSSTGAGEKLFF
DNA: TGTGCCAGCAGCTCTAGCACGGGCGCGGGTGAAAAACTGTTTTTT

D: NA
size: NA
V: TRBV7-2
J: TRBJ2-7
CDR3: CASSLGGVGLYEQYF
DNA: TGTGCCAGCAGCTTAGGGGGGGTCGGACTTTACGAGCAGTACTTC

D: TRBD1
size: many
V: TRBV5-8
J: TRBJ1-6
CDR3: CASSLQDRNSPLHF
DNA: TGTGCCAGCAGCTTGCAGGACAGGAATTCACCCCTCCACTTT

D: TRBD1
size: few
V: TRBV10-3
J: TRBJ2-1
CDR3: CAISSHRDRVPSSYNEQFF
DNA: TGTGCCATCAGTAGCCACCGGGACAGGGTCCCCAGCTCCTACAATGAGCAGTTCTTC

D: NA
size: NA
V: TRBV3-1
J: TRBJ1-3
CDR3: CASSVTSPSGNTIYF
DNA: TGTGCCAGCAGCGTGACCTCACCCTCTGGAAACACCATATATTTT

D: NA
size: many
V: TRBV6-5
J: TRBJ2-7
CDR3: CASTTQGGEQYF
DNA: TGTGCCAGCACCACGCAGGGCGGCGAGCAGTACTTC

D: NA
size: NA
V: TRBV5-1
J: TRBJ1-6
CDR3: CASSLTGLMDSPLHF
DNA: TGCGCCAGCAGCTTGACGGGACTTATGGATTCACCCCTCCACTTT

D: NA
size: NA
V: TRBV20-1
J: TRBJ1-1
CDR3: CSASRVTGTEAFF
DNA: TGCAGTGCTTCCAGGGTGACGGGCACTGAAGCTTTCTTT

D: NA
size: NA
V: TRBV7-9
J: TRBJ2-1
CDR3: CASSLSQGTHDEQFF
DNA: TGTGCCAGCAGTTTATCCCAGGGAACCCACGATGAGCAGTTCTTC

D: NA
size: few
V: TRBV6-1
J: TRBJ1-5
CDR3: CASSKSDRNQPQHF
DNA: TGTGCCAGCAGTAAATCGGACCGTAATCAGCCCCAGCATTTT

D: NA
size: NA
V: TRBV5-1
J: TRBJ1-2
CDR3: CASSFDTGYYGYTF
DNA: TGCGCCAGCAGCTTCGACACAGGGTACTATGGCTACACCTTC

D: NA
size: NA
V: TRBV6-5
J: TRBJ2-7
CDR3: CASRPPLGGF
DNA: TGTGCCAGCAGACCCCCCCTAGGGGGCTTC

D: TRBD2
size: NA
V: TRBV7-9
J: TRBJ2-3
CDR3: CASSPGLAEAPDTQYF
DNA: TGTGCCAGCAGCCCTGGTCTAGCGGAGGCCCCAGATACGCAGTATTTT

D: NA
size: NA
V: TRBV24-1
J: TRBJ1-3
CDR3: CATSPQGRNSGNTIYF
DNA: TGTGCCACCAGTCCGCAGGGCAGAAACTCTGGAAACACCATATATTTT

D: NA
size: NA
V: TRBV5-1
J: TRBJ2-3
CDR3: CASSLSHSKDTDTQYF
DNA: TGCGCCAGCAGCTTGTCTCACAGCAAAGACACAGATACGCAGTATTTT

D: NA
size: NA
V: TRBV24-1
J: TRBJ2-5
CDR3: CATSTPYQETQYF
DNA: TGTGCCACCTCCACACCGTACCAAGAGACCCAGTACTTC

D: NA
size: NA
V: TRBV10-3
J: TRBJ2-1
CDR3: CAIRDVRPQRSSAYNEQFF
DNA: TGTGCCATCCGGGATGTGCGGCCGCAAAGGTCTAGCGCCTACAATGAGCAGTTCTTC